This T cell receptor beta chain was captured by sequencing in a study of CD8 T cells in ankylosing spondylitis. Quantitative 5'-RACE with molecular barcodes produced the TCR beta libraries. In TCRdb, the 5' RACE reads were re-called with MiXCR into one record per CDR3 protein. The data hold approximately 260,000 distinct CDR3 sequences, with under 20% observed a single time. This clonotype has a handful of counts. Its antigen is still unknown. Study results and caveats: Clones tied to disease were said to be significantly enriched in matched ankylosing spondylitis synovial fluid. Reactive arthritis synovial fluid and blood were previously reported to contain some motif variants. One TCR beta motif, made up of several highly homologous variants, appeared characteristic of ankylosing spondylitis blood.

V dropped 2 bases and J dropped 1 base, with 11 bases sitting between them. The CDR3 has 16 amino acids. Sequencing used blood, either unsorted or a sorted T cell fraction (not recorded which). This TCR came from a male donor with ankylosing spondylitis or in good health (not recorded which). This chain links TRBV12-3 or TRBV12-4 with TRBJ2-2; no clear D. CDR3 in DNA: TGTGCCAGCAGTTTACCTGACGGAGTGAACACCGGGGAGCTGTTTTTT. As protein: CASSLPDGVNTGELFF.